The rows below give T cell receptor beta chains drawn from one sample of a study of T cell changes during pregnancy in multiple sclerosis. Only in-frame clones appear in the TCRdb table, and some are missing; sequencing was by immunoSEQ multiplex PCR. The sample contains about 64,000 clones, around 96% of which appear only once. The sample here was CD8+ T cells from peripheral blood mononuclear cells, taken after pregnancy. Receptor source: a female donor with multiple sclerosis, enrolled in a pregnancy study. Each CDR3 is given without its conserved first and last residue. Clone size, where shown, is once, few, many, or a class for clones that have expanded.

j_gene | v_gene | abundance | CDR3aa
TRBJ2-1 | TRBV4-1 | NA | ASSQERGRDEQF
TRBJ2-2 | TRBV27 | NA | ASAAGANTGELF
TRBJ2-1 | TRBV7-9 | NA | ASSLGLYNEQF
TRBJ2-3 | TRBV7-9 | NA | ASKRSTDTQY
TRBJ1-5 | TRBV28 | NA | ASSEVNNQPQH
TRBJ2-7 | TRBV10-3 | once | AISGGTGNSRSGGGTYEQY
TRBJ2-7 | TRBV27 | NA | ASSAAGTGGYEQY
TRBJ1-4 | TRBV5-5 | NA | ASSLEGGSTNEKLF
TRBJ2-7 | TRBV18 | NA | ASSPRQTSGSSHEQY
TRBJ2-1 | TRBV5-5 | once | ASSLGTGGDEQF
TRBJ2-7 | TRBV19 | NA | ASSPARGYEQY